The 21 T cell receptor beta chains reported below all come from one sample, sequenced in a study of blood T cell repertoires in COVID-19. TCRdb keeps only in-frame clones here, not all; method: immunoSEQ multiplex PCR. The data show about 380,000 clones, 90% seen once. Specimen: peripheral blood. These receptors all stem from a man aged 18 to 30 with active or convalescent COVID-19.

The chain links TRBV6-2 or TRBV6-3 to TRBJ2-1, with D uncertain. V lost 0 bases and J 9 bases, leaving 6 bases between the germline ends. The CDR3 has 12 residues. CDR1 is MNHEY and CDR2 is SVGEGT in the germline V gene. CDR3 loop: CASSYSGSEQFF. The CDR3, as DNA: TGTGCCAGCAGTTACTCTGGCAGTGAGCAGTTCTTC.

V usage is TRBV7-3 and J usage is TRBJ2-1; TRBD2 matches at 10 bases. Unmatched junction bases numbered 11, after V lost 1 base and J lost 5 bases. The germline V gene has CDR1 SGHTA and CDR2 FQGTGA. The CDR3 is 18 amino acids. CDR3 amino acids: CASSLSASGSQVNNEQFF. The CDR3 nucleotides read TGTGCCAGCAGCTTAAGTGCTAGCGGGAGCCAGGTTAACAATGAGCAGTTCTTC.

This chain joins TRBV29-1 and TRBJ2-7, with D perhaps TRBD2 (6 bases). The CDR3 contains 12 residues. V shed 1 base and J shed 7 bases, with 11 bases lying between them. Germline-derived CDR1 and CDR2 are SQVTM and ANQGSEA. The CDR3 nucleotides are TGCAGCGTTGAAGGCGGGGCGGGAGAGCAGTACTTC. Translating it yields CSVEGGAGEQYF.

The V and J genes are TRBV12-5 and TRBJ1-3; D not certain. The CDR3 contains 21 residues. Germline V gene sequence: CDR1 LGHNT, CDR2 FRNRAP. V shed 0 bases and J shed 0 bases, with 24 bases lying between them. CDR3 region: CASGLVIEHPEGRPSGNTIYF. CDR3 DNA: TGTGCTAGTGGTTTGGTAATAGAACACCCGGAGGGCAGACCCTCTGGAAACACCATATATTTT.

The chain is built from TRBV6-5 and TRBJ1-1, with D tentatively TRBD1 (5 bases). Trimming left V 8 bases short and J 1 base short, with 14 bases between. Germline V CDR1 and CDR2: MNHEY, SVGAGI. CDR3 length equals 14 residues. The DNA of the CDR3 is TGTGCCAGCGGGGCGAGGTGGGGGAACACTGAAGCTTTCTTT. Translated: CASGARWGNTEAFF.

This clone was seen at least ten times. V and J are TRBV28 and TRBJ2-7; a possible D gene is TRBD2 (5 bases). The CDR3 spans 14 residues. CDR1 MDHEN and CDR2 SYDVKM come from the germline V gene. Trimming took off 5 bases at V and 1 base at J, with 12 bases between the two ends. CDR3 amino acids: CASSSGDTSYEQYF. The CDR3, as DNA: TGTGCCAGCAGTAGCGGAGATACTTCCTACGAGCAGTACTTC.

This chain joins TRBV14 and TRBJ1-1, with a tentative D call TRBD1 (5 bases). This CDR3 is built from 16 residues. Germline V lookup: CDR1 SGHDN, CDR2 FVKESK. The V gene lost 0 bases and the J gene lost 1 base, with 12 bases spanning the gap. CDR3 nucleotides: TGTGCCAGCAGCCAAGATTGGGGCAATACGAACACTGAAGCTTTCTTT. Protein: CASSQDWGNTNTEAFF. The entire variable domain, with the rest obtained from reference TRBV14 and TRBJ1-1, is as follows: EAGVTQFPSHSVIEKGQTVTLRCDPISGHDNLYWYRRVMGKEIKFLLHFVKESKQDESGMPNNRFLAERTGGTYSTLKVQPAELEDSGVYFCASSQDWGNTNTEAFFGQGTRLTVV.

CDR3 sequence (DNA): TGTGCCAGCAGCTTGGGGTCAGGGGCTGGGAATTCACCCCTCCACTTT. Its translation: CASSLGSGAGNSPLHF. This chain uses TRBV5-5 with TRBJ1-6, with a weak D call TRBD1 (6 bases). The germline CDR1 and CDR2 sequences are SGHKS and YYEKEE (reference sequence). The V and J ends lost 0 bases and 7 bases respectively, with 14 bases between them. The CDR3 extends over 16 amino acids.

The chain couples TRBV2 to TRBJ1-4; D gene uncertain. The CDR3 consists of 14 residues. The germline gives CDR1 SNHLY, CDR2 FYNNEI. Trimming shortened V by 6 bases and J by 0 bases, and 8 bases separated the two germline ends. CDR3 sequence reads: CASRATSTNEKLFF. CDR3 DNA sequence: TGTGCCAGCAGGGCAACCTCAACTAATGAAAAACTGTTTTTT.

The chain recombines TRBV7-8 with TRBJ1-6; tentative D call: TRBD1 (6 bases). Germline V gene data show CDR1 as SGHVS and CDR2 as FQNEAQ. The CDR3 spans 15 residues. V was cut by 3 bases and J by 2 bases, with 8 bases left in between. In DNA, the CDR3 is TGTGCCAGCAGCTTCCGGGACACCTATAATTCACCCCTCCACTTT. It is translated as CASSFRDTYNSPLHF.

This chain connects TRBV6-5 to TRBJ1-6; 7 positions agree with TRBD1. The trim removed 7 bases at V and 7 bases at J, leaving 10 bases unmatched. The germline V gene has CDR1 MNHEY and CDR2 SVGAGI. The CDR3 contains 15 residues. CDR3 sequence (DNA): TGTGCCAGCACCGGTCTGACAGGGAGAAATTCACCCCTCCACTTT. Translated: CASTGLTGRNSPLHF.

This chain uses TRBV10-3 with TRBJ2-2; D possibly corresponds to TRBD1 (6 bases). The CDR3 runs to 15 residues. Per germline, CDR1 ENHRY and CDR2 SYGVKD. V lost 7 bases, J lost 3 bases, and 15 bases lay in between. CDR3 DNA: TGTGCCATCACGGCAGGGGAATTCGACACCGGGGAGCTGTTTTTT. Residues: CAITAGEFDTGELFF.

This clone was seen just once. In DNA, the CDR3 is TGTGCCAGCAGTTACTCCTATGGACAGCTTGAAAAACTGTTTTTT. It codes for CASSYSYGQLEKLFF. The genes are TRBV6-2 or TRBV6-3 and TRBJ1-4; perhaps TRBD1 as D (6 bases). Trimming cost V 0 bases and J 7 bases, with 12 bases left between them. CDR1 and CDR2 (germline): MNHEY, SVGEGT. This CDR3 spans 15 amino acids.

The chain links TRBV27 to TRBJ1-6; D ambiguous. The CDR3 consists of 14 residues. V was trimmed by 6 bases and J by 3 bases, leaving 9 bases between them. CDR1 and CDR2 from the germline V gene are MNHEY and SMNVEV (reference sequence). As DNA, the CDR3 is TGTGCCAGCAGACCACAGCTCTATAATTCACCCCTCCACTTT. Protein: CASRPQLYNSPLHF.

Note on this clone: Relative to the germline gene, one junction end is altered; a read error may explain this. The chain carries TRBV28 and TRBJ2-6; weak D call: TRBD1 (5 bases). Germline CDR1 is MDHEN and CDR2 is SYDVKM. This CDR3 has 12 residues. The CDR3 region is CASSNGANVLTF. In nucleotides, the CDR3 is TGTGCCTCCAGTAATGGGGCCAACGTGCTGACTTTC. Based on the CDR3 plus reference TRBV28 and TRBJ2-6, the full variable domain is DVKVTQSSRYLVKRTGEKVFLECVQDMDHENMFWYRQDPGLGLRLIYFSYDVKMKEKGDIPEGYSVSREKKERFSLILESASTNQTSMYLCASSNGANVLTFGAGSRLTVL.

This chain joins TRBV4-3 and TRBJ2-2; the D is unclear. This CDR3 region has 13 residues. Germline lookup yields CDR1 LGHNA and CDR2 YSLEER. V lost 1 base to trimming and J lost 4 bases, with 4 bases between them. DNA for the CDR3: TGCGCCAGCAGCCAAGCAGGCACCGGGGAGCTGTTTTTT. Translated: CASSQAGTGELFF.

The chain recombines TRBV6-1 with TRBJ1-2, with D perhaps matching TRBD1 (6 bases). The ends were cut back, 2 bases at V and 7 bases at J, with 17 bases in the middle. The CDR3 is 15 residues long. Germline V gene data show CDR1 as MNHNS and CDR2 as SASEGT. The CDR3 coding sequence is TGTGCCAGCAGTGAACCCGCAGGGGTTGTCTTTGGCTACACCTTC. The encoded protein is CASSEPAGVVFGYTF.

This rearrangement joins TRBV11-3 to TRBJ2-2; 7 bases map to TRBD2. The CDR3 covers 15 residues. V was pared by 2 bases and J by 5 bases, with 5 bases of the junction left unmatched. Per the germline V gene, CDR1 is SGHNT and CDR2 is YENEEA. The DNA of the CDR3 is TGTGCCAGCAGCTTATTGGGACTACCAACCGGGGAGCTGTTTTTT. It yields the protein CASSLLGLPTGELFF.

The chain recombines TRBV4-3 with TRBJ2-1; D unresolved. The CDR3 loop spans 17 amino acids. Germline CDR1 reads LGHNA; CDR2 reads YSLEER. V dropped 4 bases and J dropped 0 bases, with 16 bases sitting between them. CDR3 coding DNA: TGCGCCAGCAGCCGGAGCCTTGCCCCGAGCTCCTACAATGAGCAGTTCTTC. Translating it yields CASSRSLAPSSYNEQFF.

The chain carries TRBV19 and TRBJ2-1, with 10 bases matching TRBD2. J was trimmed by 7 bases and V by 3 bases; bases with no gene match: 6. This CDR3 contains 15 residues. The germline CDR1 and CDR2 sequences are LNHDA and SQIVND (reference sequence). The CDR3 DNA is TGTGCCAGTAGTATCCCTAGCGGGAGTATGAATGAGCAGTTCTTC. As protein: CASSIPSGSMNEQFF.

The genes are TRBV21-1 and TRBJ1-2; the table's D call, TRBD1, was not checked against the DNA. TRBV21-1 is deemed a pseudogene. The CDR3 extends over 15 amino acids. The CDR3, as DNA: TGTGCCAGCACCAAACAGACAGGGGGAGACTATGGCTACACCTTC. Amino acids: CASTKQTGGDYGYTF.